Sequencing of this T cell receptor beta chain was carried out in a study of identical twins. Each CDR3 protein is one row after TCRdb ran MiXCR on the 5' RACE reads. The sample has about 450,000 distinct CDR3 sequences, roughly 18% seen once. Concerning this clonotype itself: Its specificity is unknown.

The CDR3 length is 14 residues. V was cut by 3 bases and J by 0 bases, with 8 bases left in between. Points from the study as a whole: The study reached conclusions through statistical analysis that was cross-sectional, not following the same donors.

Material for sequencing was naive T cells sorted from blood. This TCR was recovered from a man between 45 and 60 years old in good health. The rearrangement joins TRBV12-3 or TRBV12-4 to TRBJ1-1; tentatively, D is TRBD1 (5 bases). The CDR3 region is CASSFRGLNTEAFF. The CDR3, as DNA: TGTGCCAGCAGTTTTAGGGGCCTGAACACTGAAGCTTTCTTT.